The TCR beta chain described here comes from a study of cytomegalovirus exposure and HLA in healthy donors (dated by TCRdb to 2016 to 2017). Turning to the overall study: The 666 repertoires of the first cohort and the 120 validation repertoires were produced on the same platform, according to a later analysis. The aim of the study was to test whether cataloging public T cell receptors could identify signatures of past pathogen exposure. Along with the approximately 700-subject first cohort, a separate validation cohort of 120 different subjects was used. To predict cytomegalovirus infection status, the study brought together high-throughput TCR immunosequencing, statistical association of individual TCRs with disease status, and machine learning.

For CDR1 and CDR2, the germline V gene lists SGHDN and FVKESK. Deletion took 4 bases off V and 2 bases off J, with a span of 12 bases between the germline ends. The CDR3 goes from the cysteine to the phenylalanine over 15 residues. Only the CDR3 DNA stays, 45 bases, in frame from base 1. Donors formed part of the validation cohort, which comprised 95 to 150 subjects and was distinct from the first cohort of some 700 subjects. About this clone itself: What this receptor recognizes is not known. Qualities for individual bases were not recorded, and no much larger clone is one base off.

Overall study outcomes, separate from this receptor: In a later analysis, TCRs clustered in the first cohort were found to also tend to co-occur in the approximately 110 validation repertoires, with approximately 95% of cluster scores above 0. The classifier was reported to diagnose cytomegalovirus status with high specificity and sensitivity in both the original cohort and the validation cohort. A few of the identified cytomegalovirus-associated TCR beta chains were confirmed in vitro to be specific for cytomegalovirus antigens. According to the authors, the approach could potentially be generalized to other disease states and immunological phenotypes. Most TCR sequences were seen in very few donors, while some public TCRs were found in many individuals. A total of 150 to 200 TCR beta chains were listed by the study as associated with cytomegalovirus. All 120 or so repertoires were used to score co-occurrence in the validation cohort in a later analysis, because that analysis had no HLA typing for the cohort.

The library was prepared using the immunoSEQ multiplex PCR assay. The authors processed their data as follows. To diagnose cytomegalovirus status from the catalog of TCR beta chain sequences, a statistical classification framework was built. The table was pulled from immuneACCESS by TCRdb, which kept in-frame rearrangements only. Such tables lose some clones; where checked, under half of the loss comes from unresolved V genes, and the rest has no known cause. The V and J calls and clone size are taken from that table; D and trimming were inferred from the DNA. This sample holds 150,000 to 200,000 clones; roughly 84% were observed only once. The biggest ten clones account for 6% to 9% of the sample.

Sequences were obtained from PBMCs. The chain joins TRBV14 to TRBJ1-3, with the D segment identity uncertain. The clonotype was recovered from a man aged 18 to 29 in good health and CMV-seropositive. Read as DNA, the sequence is TGTGCCAGCAGCCCGGTGCGCTCTCCTGGAAACACCATATATTTT. It specifies CASSPVRSPGNTIYF.